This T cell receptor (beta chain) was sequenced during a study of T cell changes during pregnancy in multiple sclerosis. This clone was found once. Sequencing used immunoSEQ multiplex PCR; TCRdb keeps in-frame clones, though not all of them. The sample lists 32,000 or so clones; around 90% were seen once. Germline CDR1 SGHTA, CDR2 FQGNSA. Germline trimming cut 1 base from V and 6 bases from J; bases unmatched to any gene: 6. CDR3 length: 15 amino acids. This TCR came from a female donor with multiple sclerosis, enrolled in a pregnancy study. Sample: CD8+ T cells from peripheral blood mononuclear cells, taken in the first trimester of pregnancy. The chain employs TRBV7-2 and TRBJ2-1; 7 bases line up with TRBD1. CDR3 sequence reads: CASSLEQGIFNEQFF. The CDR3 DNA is TGTGCCAGCAGCTTAGAACAGGGGATCTTCAATGAGCAGTTCTTC. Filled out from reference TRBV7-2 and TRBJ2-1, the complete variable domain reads GAGVSQSPSNKVTEKGKDVELRCDPISGHTALYWYRQSLGQGLEFLIYFQGNSAPDKSGLPSDRFSAERTGGSVSTLTIQRTQQEDSAVYLCASSLEQGIFNEQFFGPGTRLTVL.